The T cell receptor (beta chain) described here comes from a study of blood T cell repertoires in COVID-19 (dated by TCRdb to the early 2020s). Context from the whole study: Samples covering the acute and convalescent phases of COVID-19 were provided by collaborators in the United States, Italy and Spain. A freely available public database, intended as a resource for researchers studying the immune response to SARS-CoV-2, is where the repertoires were released. Nearly every sample came with metadata listing a de-identified subject ID, COVID-19 status, age in years and sex. Where available, HLA class I and class II types were obtained from metadata supplied by the sample provider rather than from assay-based typing. Samples were obtained from the ongoing ImmuneRACE study (first 160 participants) and from about 1,300 subjects provided by 6 global collaborators. Deeply sampled blood TCRbeta repertoires from subjects exposed to, actively infected with, or recovered from COVID-19 were included in the dataset. The material from the prospective study consisted of cDNA or gDNA derived from T cells, B-cell-depleted T cells, or PBMCs.

With respect to this clone: The target of this receptor is not known. No qualities accompany the bases; no much larger clone lies one base away.

Participants in the prospective study were aged roughly 18 to 100 years, lived in 24 United States geographic areas, and enrolled through a virtual design. Cohort assignment in the prospective study relied on participant-reported clinical history from a screening survey and a study questionnaire. Recovered participants in ImmuneRACE Cohort 3 were defined by two consecutive negative NP/OP PCR tests, clearance by a healthcare professional, or resolution of symptoms. Each participant in the prospective study had whole blood, serum and a nasopharyngeal or oropharyngeal swab collected by mobile phlebotomists. Prospective study participants could optionally give additional blood draws and questionnaires over an approximately 2-month period. Before DNA extraction, prospective study blood samples were shipped either frozen or at room temperature. The paper as a whole reports these results and caveats: The quantity of clinical and demographic metadata differed by source and by participant and was supplied without curation.

TCRbeta CDR3 regions were amplified from genomic DNA by means of the immunoSEQ Assay, a bias-controlled multiplex PCR. The authors' pipeline ran thus. The number of nucleated cells in each sample was estimated from the amplification of reference gene primers within the assay. To quantify the absolute abundance of each unique TCRbeta CDR3 rearrangement, sequence reads were collapsed and filtered. Productive Simpson clonality was computed per sample as the square root of Simpson's diversity index over productive rearrangements. This is the immuneACCESS table as TCRdb keeps it, with only in-frame sequences that have V and J called. A part of the clones is gone; compared with another copy, unresolved V genes explain less than half, and the rest is unexplained. That table gives V, J and clone size, and the DNA gave D and trimming. The sample table holds some 430,000 clones, of which 80% to 95% were seen once. The ten largest clones add up to approximately 0.55% of the sample.

The clonotype was recovered from a man aged 18-30 years who had recovered from COVID-19. The sequenced material came from PBMCs or T cells enriched from blood (not recorded which).

CDR3 region: CASSLRDSNEKLFF. The nucleotide sequence is given as TGTGCCAGCAGCTTAAGGGACAGTAATGAAAAACTGTTTTTT. The chain was built from TRBV7-8 and TRBJ1-4, with TRBD1 identical over 7 junction bases. Reading from cysteine to phenylalanine, the CDR3 counts 14 amino acids. Of all the DNA, just the CDR3 is kept, 42 bases in frame from base 1. Germline trimming amounts to 2 bases on V and 4 bases on J, with 1 as the count of junction bases outside the gene matches. CDR1 SGHVS and CDR2 FQNEAQ are derived from the germline V gene.